The subject of this entry is one TCR beta chain. Its antigen remains undetermined. The record has no base qualities; no much larger clone is one base away. cDNA was synthesized by template-switch 5'RACE using a primer carrying a 10-nucleotide random unique molecular identifier by which each TCR transcript was tagged. Over 180 million TCR-beta sequences, covering 15-18 subjects, were produced in each sequencing run. Total RNA was extracted with the RNeasy kit. The KAPA Real-time Library Amplification kit was used to amplify TCR-beta VDJ regions with primers targeting the TCR constant region and the 5'RACE anchor. A first PCR added sample indexes and Illumina adaptors, and a second PCR then raised library yield. After purification with Ampure beads, the TCR product of roughly 650 bp was size-selected on a 2% E-gel SizeSelection system. Before pooling, library quality was checked on a Bioanalyzer, concentration was measured with Qubit, and libraries were quantified with the Kapa Library Quantification kit. Libraries were sequenced paired-end 2 x 150 bp on an Illumina HiSeq 2500. To increase sequence diversity, roughly 24-32% phiX was spiked into each library pool. From the authors' description of their analysis: Quality-filtered reads were processed with the UMI-based MiGEC pipeline, and over 75% of raw TCR sequences were removed by the MiGEC pipeline during error correction. VDJ genes were aligned to IMGT germline references, and each clonotype was defined by a unique CDR3 amino acid sequence together with V-J genes. Clonal expansion, Shannon diversity and CDR3 relatedness (CalcPairwiseDistances, ClusterSamples) were evaluated with VDJtools, and phylogenetic trees were built with CLCbio workbench. Clones with at least 8 unique UMIs were defined as expanded, with this threshold being based on coefficient-of-variation modelling across technical triplicates. In-frame beta chains were kept once TCRdb had trimmed the public reads at Q25 with fastp and called clones with MiXCR. Rows are combined by CDR3 protein, so each entry shows the most common genes and DNA. The V and J calls were not made by the authors but by TCRdb's processing. The sample yields more than 75,000 distinct CDR3 sequences; around 10% were counted once. The biggest ten clones account for about 1.8% of the sample.

The sample belongs to a study of neurological immune-mediated disorders (dated by TCRdb to between 2018 and 2020). With regard to the full study: Using UMI-based sequencing, the study compared peripheral blood TCR-beta repertoires from patients with HTLV-I-associated myelopathy (HAM/TSP), patients with multiple sclerosis, and healthy controls. The roughly 110 TCR-beta libraries included longitudinal samples, technical triplicates and paired sorted CD4+ and CD8+ T-cell subsets alongside PBMC samples. Of the 68 subjects in the cohort, about 14 were HAM/TSP patients, 34 were multiple sclerosis patients, and approximately 20 were healthy controls. Findings and caveats that apply to the study as a whole: No identical CDR3 amino acid sequences were found to be shared among expanded clones across subjects, suggesting that TCR-beta repertoires were private in all groups. The highest TCR clonal expansion was observed in HAM/TSP patients, whereas the lowest was observed in MS patients, even when compared with healthy controls.

The healthy controls were volunteers from a blood bank in Maryland, USA. For unsorted PBMC libraries, 2 million PBMCs were used after storage in RNAlater at -80 degrees C until RNA extraction. PBMCs were separated from peripheral blood using Ficoll-Hypaque density gradient centrifugation and then cryopreserved in liquid nitrogen. The CDR3 sequence holds 20 residues, the cysteine and phenylalanine included. Left in the record is the CDR3 DNA by itself, 60 bases read in frame from the first base. The germline V gene supplies CDR1 MNHNS and CDR2 SASEGT. Trimming at the junction amounts to 2 bases on V and 4 bases on J, and the germline ends lie 29 bases apart.

Sequenced sample: PBMCs. Rearrangement joined TRBV6-1 to TRBJ1-1, with no reliable assignment of the D segment. The clonotype comes from a man aged 40-49 years in good health. The DNA sequence reads TGTGCCAGCAGTGAAACAGTCCCTCGCCCTGGCCTAAGAAGTGGCACTGAAGCTTTCTTT. Its translation reads: CASSETVPRPGLRSGTEAFF.